Below are 14 T cell receptor beta chains sequenced from a single sample in a study of T-cell reconstitution after alpha-beta-depleted transplantation in children (TCRdb year 2016). Reading the label with the study, this specimen's treatment or condition is: allogeneic hematopoietic cell transplantation with graft depleted of TCRalphabeta T cells and CD19 B cells. Library preparation employed PCR. The run used an Illumina HiSeq 2500. TCR libraries were prepared with molecular barcoding, using unique molecular identifiers to normalize TCRbeta repertoire quantification. The raw public data were reprocessed by TCRdb itself: fastp quality trimming at Q25, MiXCR clonotype calling, in-frame beta chains only. All rows with the same CDR3 protein become a single entry with the most common DNA and genes. The sample yields 250,000 to 400,000 distinct CDR3 sequences; around 25% were counted once. Clones ranked in the top ten supply roughly 9.7% of the sample.

This material consisted of PBMCs, mostly from graft donor cells, taken 180 days after TCRalphabeta/CD19-depleted stem cell transplant. These receptors were obtained from a male patient younger than 18 who had a stem cell transplant for acute lymphoblastic leukemia, so the T cells may come from the graft donor.

This clonotype came up a few times. The V call is TRBV27, the J call TRBJ2-1, with D possibly matching TRBD1 (6 bases). With 0 bases removed from V and 3 bases from J, the gap between germline ends came to 9 bases. CDR1 is MNHEY and CDR2 is SMNVEV in the germline V gene (reference sequence). The CDR3 is made up of 15 amino acids. CDR3 in amino acids: CASSLSGQHYNEQFF. The CDR3 DNA is TGTGCCAGCAGTTTATCTGGACAGCACTACAATGAGCAGTTCTTC.

This clonotype has ten or more counts. The V and J genes are TRBV12-3 or TRBV12-4 and TRBJ2-3, with D tentatively TRBD2 (5 bases). This CDR3 spans 14 amino acids. Trimming stripped 5 bases from V and 2 bases from J, with 11 bases between. This CDR3 reads CASSTRPDTDTQYF. The CDR3 bases are TGTGCCAGCAGTACTAGGCCCGACACAGATACGCAGTATTTT.

The chain uses TRBV7-8 and TRBJ2-1; 8 bases match TRBD2. The trim removed 7 bases at V and 2 bases at J, leaving 7 bases unmatched. This CDR3 comprises 15 residues. Germline V gene lookup returns CDR1 SGHVS and CDR2 FQNEAQ. The CDR3 here is CASTLAGGAYNEQFF. The CDR3, as DNA: TGTGCCAGCACTCTAGCGGGTGGGGCCTACAATGAGCAGTTCTTC.

This clonotype was detected only a few times. V is TRBV12-3 or TRBV12-4 and J is TRBJ2-5; D is undetermined. V lost 3 bases to trimming and J lost 7 bases, with 9 bases between them. The CDR3 length is 12 residues. The CDR3 loop reads CASSFVRATQYF. CDR3 nucleotides: TGTGCCAGCAGTTTTGTAAGGGCGACCCAGTACTTC.

This clonotype was picked up a small number of times. The chain employs TRBV28 and TRBJ2-3; no reliable D call. CDR3 size: 12 residues. Deletions cut 8 bases from V and 2 bases from J, with 8 bases between. In germline, CDR1 is MDHEN, CDR2 SYDVKM. CDR3 residues: CASGRFTDTQYF. The CDR3 DNA reads as TGTGCCAGCGGACGTTTCACAGATACGCAGTATTTT.

This chain links TRBV3-1 with TRBJ2-3; maybe TRBD1 (5 bases). The CDR3 loop spans 16 amino acids. Trimming took 1 base from V and 0 from J, leaving 11 bases between them. CDR1 is LGHDT and CDR2 is YNNKEL in the germline V gene (reference sequence). CDR3 sequence: CASSQALRGSTDTQYF. The CDR3 DNA follows: TGTGCCAGCAGCCAAGCGCTAAGGGGAAGCACAGATACGCAGTATTTT.

This clonotype has just a few counts. The chain recombines TRBV11-2 with TRBJ2-7, with D uncertain. V was pared by 3 bases and J by 7 bases, with 16 bases between. The CDR3 length is 14 residues. Germline CDR1 SGHAT, CDR2 FQNNGV. The CDR3 nucleotides read TGTGCCAGCAGCTTGAATAGCCGCCTTGAGGAGCAGTACTTC. Translated, it gives CASSLNSRLEEQYF.

Remarks on this clonotype: A much larger clone differs by one base, so this may be a read error. The chain joins TRBV12-3 or TRBV12-4 to TRBJ1-3; 7 bases are shared with TRBD1. This CDR3 is built from 15 residues. The CDR3 spells CSSRLTGAPGNTIYF. As DNA, the CDR3 is TGTTCCAGCAGGCTAACAGGGGCCCCCGGAAACACCATATATTTT.

This clonotype was counted only a few times. This chain uses TRBV14 with TRBJ1-2; no firm D call. Germline V gives CDR1 SGHDN, CDR2 FVKESK. V was pared by 0 bases and J by 6 bases, with 8 bases between. This CDR3 is 13 amino acids long. The CDR3 here is CASSQDRVHGYTF. For the CDR3, the DNA is TGTGCCAGCAGCCAAGATCGGGTTCATGGCTACACCTTC.

This clonotype was recorded only once. V is TRBV25-1 and J is TRBJ1-1; tentatively, D is TRBD1 (6 bases). CDR1 MGHDK and CDR2 SYGVNS come from the germline V gene. V was trimmed by 3 bases and J by 1 base, leaving 12 bases between them. This CDR3 spans 15 amino acids. This CDR3 reads CASSDEGGRNTEAFF. CDR3 coding DNA: TGTGCCAGCAGTGATGAGGGGGGGCGGAACACTGAAGCTTTCTTT.

The V call is TRBV29-1, the J call TRBJ1-1; no clear D. V shed 4 bases and J shed 4 bases, with 10 bases lying between them. This CDR3 has 12 amino acids. Germline V lookup: CDR1 SQVTM, CDR2 ANQGSEA. DNA for the CDR3: TGCAGCGTTGTAAGACGTGGCACTGAAGCTTTCTTT. Translation: CSVVRRGTEAFF.

CDR3 in amino acids: CASSKGFSGSSYNEQFF. The CDR3 DNA reads as TGTGCCAGCAGCAAAGGGTTTAGCGGGAGCTCCTACAATGAGCAGTTCTTC. J is TRBJ2-1 and V is TRBV21-1; TRBD2 reflects the table's D call only, with no check against the DNA. TRBV21-1 is recorded as a pseudogene. The CDR3 contains 17 residues.

V usage is TRBV7-6 and J usage is TRBJ2-7, with D unresolved. V lost 1 base to trimming and J lost 2 bases, with 15 bases between them. The germline V gene has CDR1 SGHVS and CDR2 FNYEAQ. This CDR3 is built from 16 residues. This CDR3 is CASSLDPPGEAYEQYF. The CDR3 DNA follows: TGTGCCAGCAGCTTAGATCCCCCAGGAGAAGCCTACGAGCAGTACTTC.

V is TRBV2 and J is TRBJ2-7, with 9 bases aligning to TRBD2. Germline V CDR1 and CDR2: SNHLY, FYNNEI. Trimming cost V 6 bases and J 2 bases; bases outside gene matches: 5. The CDR3 runs to 14 residues. CDR3 nucleotide sequence: TGTGCCAGCAGGGGGACTAGCTACACCTACGAGCAGTACTTC. Amino acids: CASRGTSYTYEQYF.